The 14 T cell receptor beta chains below were found in one sample sequenced in a study of blood T cell repertoires in COVID-19. Clones were read by immunoSEQ multiplex PCR, and TCRdb kept only the in-frame ones, dropping some. Of 250,000 to 300,000 clones listed, more than 85% are singletons. Sample: peripheral blood. These receptors all stem from a woman in her sixties or seventies with COVID-19, enrolled during active disease.

CDR3 coding DNA: TGTGCCAGCAGCTTGATCCAGGGAGGGGATACGCAGTATTTT. This codes for CASSLIQGGDTQYF. J is TRBJ2-3 and V is TRBV5-8; 7 bases are shared with TRBD2. Trimming cost V 1 base and J 6 bases; bases outside gene matches: 5. CDR1 and CDR2 from the germline V gene are SGHTS and YDEGEE. The CDR3 runs to 14 residues. Full variable domain (rest looked up from reference TRBV5-8 and TRBJ2-3): EAGVTQSPTHLIKTRGQQATLRCSPISGHTSVYWYQQALGLGLQFLLWYDEGEERNRGNFPPRFSGRQFPNYSSELNVNALELEDSALYLCASSLIQGGDTQYFGPGTRLTVL.

CDR3 in DNA: TGTGCCAGTAGTTTGGACATCCGATTCAATTCACCCCTCCACTTT. Translation: CASSLDIRFNSPLHF. V gene TRBV19 combines with J gene TRBJ1-6, with TRBD1 as a possible D gene (5 bases). The CDR3 runs to 15 residues. V lost 5 bases, J lost 7 bases, and 15 bases lay in between. Germline values: CDR1 LNHDA, CDR2 SQIVND (reference sequence).

This sequence joins TRBV27 and TRBJ2-7, with 10 bases lining up with TRBD1. J gave up 6 bases and V 2 bases, and 4 bases lay outside the gene matches. Germline V lookup: CDR1 MNHEY, CDR2 SMNVEV (reference sequence). This CDR3 has 14 amino acids. The CDR3 DNA sequence: TGTGCCAGCAGTTTACAGACAGGGGGCCGCGAGCAGTACTTC. As protein: CASSLQTGGREQYF.

The gene calls are TRBV15 and TRBJ2-1; 11 bases are shared with TRBD2. J was trimmed by 4 bases and V by 1 base; bases with no gene match: 3. The length of the CDR3 is 16 residues. Germline values: CDR1 LNHNV, CDR2 YYDKDF (reference sequence). CDR3 nucleotides: TGTGCCACCAGCAGAGGGTTAGCGGGAGGGTACAATGAGCAGTTCTTC. Translated: CATSRGLAGGYNEQFF.

This chain joins TRBV5-1 and TRBJ2-1; D not certain. Germline CDR1 and CDR2: SGHRS and YFSETQ. Trimming stripped 0 bases from V and 7 bases from J, with 11 bases between. This CDR3 comprises 14 residues. The chain's CDR3 is CASSLAETENEQFF. The CDR3 DNA reads as TGCGCCAGCAGCTTGGCGGAGACGGAGAATGAGCAGTTCTTC.

V gene TRBV9 combines with J gene TRBJ1-1; the match to TRBD1 covers 9 bases. Germline trimming cut 0 bases from V and 3 bases from J; bases unmatched to any gene: 6. The CDR3 is made up of 16 amino acids. The germline CDR1 and CDR2 sequences are SGDLS and YYNGEE. This chain's CDR3 is CASSVGHRGPDTEAFF. The DNA of the CDR3 is TGTGCCAGCAGCGTAGGCCACAGGGGGCCGGACACTGAAGCTTTCTTT.

This chain links TRBV4-2 with TRBJ1-4, with D possibly TRBD1 on 5 matching bases. CDR3 length equals 14 residues. V gave up 5 bases and J gave up 2 bases, with 9 bases separating them. Germline values: CDR1 LGHNA, CDR2 YNFKEQ. CDR3 nucleotide sequence: TGTGCCAGCAGCTCGGAGGGGACTAATGAAAAACTGTTTTTT. Protein sequence: CASSSEGTNEKLFF.

The V gene is TRBV29-1, the J gene TRBJ2-7; 9 nucleotides line up with TRBD1. The V segment lost 5 bases and the J segment 6 bases; nucleotides outside the gene matches: 8. In germline, CDR1 is SQVTM, CDR2 ANQGSEA. The CDR3 is 13 residues long. DNA of the CDR3: TGCAGCGTTACCGGGACAGGGATACCCGAGCAGTACTTC. It is translated as CSVTGTGIPEQYF.

The V call is TRBV4-3, the J call TRBJ2-1, with 8 bases aligning to TRBD1. CDR3 length: 17 residues. The germline V gene encodes CDR1 LGHNA and CDR2 YSLEER. J was trimmed by 5 bases and V by 1 base; bases with no gene match: 10. CDR3 DNA sequence: TGCGCCAGCAGCCAAGCCCGCCCAGGGGGCATCCACAATGAGCAGTTCTTC. It is translated as CASSQARPGGIHNEQFF.

This chain joins TRBV7-8 and TRBJ2-1, with TRBD2 matching over 13 bases. V shed 1 base and J 9 bases; nucleotides not matched to a gene: 3. The germline V gene encodes CDR1 SGHVS and CDR2 FQNEAQ. The CDR3 runs 15 residues. The CDR3 loop is CASSLGTSGSGEQFF. In nucleotides, the CDR3 is TGTGCCAGCAGCTTAGGGACTAGCGGGAGCGGTGAGCAGTTCTTC.

The chain is built from TRBV7-2 and TRBJ2-5; TRBD2 matches at 7 bases. V was pared by 5 bases and J by 5 bases, with 8 bases of the junction left unmatched. Germline V CDR1 and CDR2: SGHTA, FQGNSA. This CDR3 has 14 residues. The CDR3 is CASSKRSGGETQYF. In nucleotides, the CDR3 is TGTGCCAGCAGCAAAAGGTCCGGGGGGGAGACCCAGTACTTC.

V usage is TRBV4-1 and J usage is TRBJ1-1; D is perhaps TRBD1 (6 bases). The CDR3 spans 16 residues. Trimming shortened V by 1 base and J by 5 bases, and 17 bases separated the two germline ends. The germline V gene has CDR1 MGHRA and CDR2 YSYEKL. CDR3 in DNA: TGCGCCAGCAGCCAAGTGGGGGGGGCGCAGGGAACTGAAGCTTTCTTT. It encodes CASSQVGGAQGTEAFF.

This chain joins TRBV7-6 and TRBJ2-7; D is ambiguous. Per the germline V gene, CDR1 is SGHVS and CDR2 is FNYEAQ. The CDR3 is made up of 14 amino acids. Trimming took 5 bases from V and 7 from J, leaving 18 bases between them. CDR3 sequence: CASSLTRSPGEQYF. CDR3 bases: TGTGCCAGCAGCCTCACTCGGTCCCCCGGTGAGCAGTACTTC.

The gene calls are TRBV6-4 and TRBJ1-2; 9 bases map to TRBD1. The CDR3 contains 17 residues. The germline V gene encodes CDR1 MRHNA and CDR2 SNTAGT. V lost 4 bases to trimming and J lost 7 bases; unmatched junction nucleotides: 16. The CDR3 is CASSVTQGALENGGYTF. DNA for the CDR3: TGTGCCAGCAGTGTCACACAGGGGGCCCTGGAGAATGGTGGCTACACCTTC.